Following are 10 T cell receptor beta chains from one sample sequenced in a study of blood T cell repertoires in COVID-19. Assay used: immunoSEQ multiplex PCR; TCRdb lists only in-frame clones, some missing. Altogether about 670,000 clones are present, about nine tenths being singletons, with the ten largest covering approximately 0.3%. Sequencing was performed on peripheral blood. The receptors here all came from a woman aged 18-35 years with acute or convalescent COVID-19.

This chain joins TRBV7-6 and TRBJ1-1; maybe TRBD1 (6 bases). Germline loops: CDR1 SGHVS, CDR2 FNYEAQ. V was shortened by 2 bases and J by 2 bases, with 9 bases between the two germline ends. This CDR3 is 14 amino acids long. The CDR3 loop reads CASSLLQGNTEAFF. Here the CDR3 DNA reads TGTGCCAGCAGCTTATTACAGGGTAACACTGAAGCTTTCTTT.

The genes are TRBV29-1 and TRBJ1-5, with D uncertain. The CDR3 has 13 amino acids. Germline assignment: CDR1 SQVTM and CDR2 ANQGSEA. V was cut by 7 bases and J by 3 bases, with 13 bases left in between. CDR3 protein: CSAPGQNNQPQHF. The DNA for the CDR3 is TGCAGCGCGCCGGGTCAGAACAATCAGCCCCAGCATTTT.

The CDR3 sequence: CASSLADQPQHF. The CDR3 DNA sequence: TGTGCCAGCAGCTTGGCGGATCAGCCCCAGCATTTT. The chain recombines TRBV5-6 with TRBJ1-5; no firm D call. Trimming removed 0 bases from V and 5 bases from J, with 3 bases in between. The CDR3 is 12 amino acids. Per the germline V gene, CDR1 is SGHDT and CDR2 is YYEEEE.

V usage is TRBV7-8 and J usage is TRBJ2-2; perhaps TRBD1 as D (6 bases). V lost 2 bases, J lost 6 bases, and 16 bases lay in between. The germline CDR1 and CDR2 sequences are SGHVS and FQNEAQ. CDR3 length: 16 amino acids. DNA of the CDR3: TGTGCCAGCAGCTTAAGAGGACAGCGAACCGCCGGGGAGCTGTTTTTT. Protein product: CASSLRGQRTAGELFF. Full variable domain (remainder filled in from reference TRBV7-8 and TRBJ2-2): GAGVSQSPRYKVAKRGQDVALRCDPISGHVSLFWYQQALGQGPEFLTYFQNEAQLDKSGLPSDRFFAERPEGSVSTLKIQRTQQEDSAVYLCASSLRGQRTAGELFFGEGSRLTVL.

The chain links TRBV19 to TRBJ1-5, with 8 bases matching TRBD1. This CDR3 is built from 14 residues. The J segment lost 4 bases and the V segment lost 2 bases, leaving 1 base of the junction unmatched. The germline V gene encodes CDR1 LNHDA and CDR2 SQIVND (reference sequence). CDR3 nucleotides: TGTGCCAGTAGTATACGGACAGGGAATCAGCCCCAGCATTTT. It translates to CASSIRTGNQPQHF. Full variable domain (outside the CDR3, taken from reference TRBV19 and TRBJ1-5): DGGITQSPKYLFRKEGQNVTLSCEQNLNHDAMYWYRQDPGQGLRLIYYSQIVNDFQKGDIAEGYSVSREKKESFPLTVTSAQKNPTAFYLCASSIRTGNQPQHFGDGTRLSIL.

The V gene is TRBV12-3 or TRBV12-4, the J gene TRBJ1-3; tentatively, D is TRBD1 (5 bases). CDR3 length equals 13 residues. The V end was cut by 6 bases, the J end by 3 bases, with 9 bases between. The CDR3 DNA reads as TGTGCCAGCAGCCTCAGGGTTGGAAACACCATATATTTT. Translating it yields CASSLRVGNTIYF.

The chain combines TRBV6-5 with TRBJ2-1, with 8 bases identical to TRBD2. CDR1 is MNHEY and CDR2 is SVGAGI in the germline V gene. The V segment lost 2 bases and the J segment 8 bases; nucleotides outside the gene matches: 8. This CDR3 has 15 amino acids. The CDR3 reads CASSYRRGAQDEQFF. The DNA of the CDR3 is TGTGCCAGCAGTTACAGGCGGGGGGCGCAAGATGAGCAGTTCTTC.

This sequence joins TRBV5-1 and TRBJ2-2, with 12 bases matching TRBD2. CDR1 and CDR2 from the germline V gene are SGHRS and YFSETQ. This CDR3 is built from 16 residues. J lost 4 bases, V lost 1 base, and 2 bases had no gene match. CDR3 protein: CASSLKLAGGTGELFF. CDR3 nucleotide sequence: TGCGCCAGCAGCTTGAAACTAGCGGGGGGCACCGGGGAGCTGTTTTTT.

The chain combines TRBV5-4 with TRBJ1-2; 7 positions match TRBD1. The germline gives CDR1 SGHNT, CDR2 YYREEE (reference sequence). Losses at the gene ends were 4 bases for V and 8 bases for J; bases not matched to a gene: 11. The CDR3 has 14 amino acids. CDR3 amino acids: CASSAQGGQVGYTF. The CDR3 nucleotides read TGTGCCAGCAGCGCCCAGGGGGGTCAGGTCGGCTACACCTTC.

The sample holds one count of this clone. V usage is TRBV21-1 and J usage is TRBJ2-6; TRBD1, the D gene given by the table, was not confirmed from the DNA. TRBV21-1 corresponds to a pseudogene. The CDR3 runs to 17 residues. CDR3 sequence reads: CASSKVYHSSGANVLTF. CDR3 sequence (DNA): TGTGCCAGCAGCAAAGTTTACCACAGCTCTGGGGCCAACGTCCTGACTTTC.